This T cell receptor (beta chain) was captured by sequencing in a study of molecular identifiers for immune sequencing clone quantification. CDR1 is SGHVS, CDR2 FNYEAQ, per germline. V lost 1 base and J 8 bases, leaving 6 bases between the germline ends. This CDR3 contains 12 residues. Sorting recovered naive CD8 T cells on a CD8+CD4-CCR7+CD45RA+ profile. The authors built bulk TCR libraries by previously described methods with listed TCR primers. A single record per CDR3 protein comes from TCRdb applying MiXCR to the PCR reads. This sample has approximately 90,000 distinct CDR3 sequences, with more than 20% found just once. This clonotype has only one observation. A much larger clone lies one base from this, so it may be a read error. Lacking the conserved final phenylalanine or tryptophan, this CDR3 likely reflects a read error.

The sequenced material came from naive CD8+ T cells from blood, with Jurkat cell RNA spiked in. Sample subset: FACS-sorted CD8+CD4-CCR7+CD45RA+ naive T cells. The sequence was obtained from a human donor in good health. Some libraries in this study had Jurkat cell RNA spiked in. The chain combines TRBV7-6 with TRBJ2-1; D remains unclear. The CDR3 spells CASSLGGDEQFL. The CDR3 coding sequence is TGTGCCAGCAGCTTAGGGGGTGATGAGCAGTTCCTC.